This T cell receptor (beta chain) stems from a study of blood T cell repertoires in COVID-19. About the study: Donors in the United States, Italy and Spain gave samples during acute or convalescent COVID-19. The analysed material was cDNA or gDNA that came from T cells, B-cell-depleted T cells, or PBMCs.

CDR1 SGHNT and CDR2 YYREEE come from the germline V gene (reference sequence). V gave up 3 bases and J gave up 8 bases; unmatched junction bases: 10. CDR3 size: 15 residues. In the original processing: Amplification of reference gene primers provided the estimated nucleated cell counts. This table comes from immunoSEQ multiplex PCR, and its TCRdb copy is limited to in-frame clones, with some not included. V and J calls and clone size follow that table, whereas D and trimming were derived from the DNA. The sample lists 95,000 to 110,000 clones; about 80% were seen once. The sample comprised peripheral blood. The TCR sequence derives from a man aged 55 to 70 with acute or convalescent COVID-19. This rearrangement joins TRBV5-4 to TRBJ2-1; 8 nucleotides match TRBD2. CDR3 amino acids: CASSSDPGLDDEQFF. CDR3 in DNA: TGTGCCAGCAGCTCGGACCCGGGACTAGATGATGAGCAGTTCTTC. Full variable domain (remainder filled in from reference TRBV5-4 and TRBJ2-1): ETGVTQSPTHLIKTRGQQVTLRCSSQSGHNTVSWYQQALGQGPQFIFQYYREEENGRGNFPPRFSGLQFPNYSSELNVNALELDDSALYLCASSSDPGLDDEQFFGPGTRLTVL.